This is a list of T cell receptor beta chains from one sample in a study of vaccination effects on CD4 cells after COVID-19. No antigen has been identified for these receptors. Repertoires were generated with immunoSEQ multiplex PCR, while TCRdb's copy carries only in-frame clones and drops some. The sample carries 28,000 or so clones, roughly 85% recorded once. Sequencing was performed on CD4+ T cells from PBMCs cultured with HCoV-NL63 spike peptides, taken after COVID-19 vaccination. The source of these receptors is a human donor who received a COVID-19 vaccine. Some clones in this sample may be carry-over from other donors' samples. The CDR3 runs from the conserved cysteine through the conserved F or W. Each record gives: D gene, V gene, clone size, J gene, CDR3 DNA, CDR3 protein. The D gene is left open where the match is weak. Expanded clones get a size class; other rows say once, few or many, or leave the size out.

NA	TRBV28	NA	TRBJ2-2	TGTGCCAGCAGTTTGTCGAGACGGGAGCTGTTTTTT	CASSLSRRELFF
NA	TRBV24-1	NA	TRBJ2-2	TGTGCCACCAGTGATTTCGTCGGGGAGCTGTTTTTT	CATSDFVGELFF
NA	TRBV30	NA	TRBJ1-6	TGTGCCTGGAGGGACACTCGGACAAGCTATTCACCCCTCCACTTT	CAWRDTRTSYSPLHF
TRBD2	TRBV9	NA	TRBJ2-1	TGTGCCAGCAGCCCCCAGTTAGGGAGGGGCCCCTACAATGAGCAGTTCTTC	CASSPQLGRGPYNEQFF
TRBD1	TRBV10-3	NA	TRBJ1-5	TGTGCCATCAGTGAAAGGACAGGGAGCAATCAGCCCCAGCATTTT	CAISERTGSNQPQHF
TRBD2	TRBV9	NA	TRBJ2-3	TGTGCCAGCAGCGTATCGCTAGCGGGGGGGTCAGCAGATACGCAGTATTTT	CASSVSLAGGSADTQYF
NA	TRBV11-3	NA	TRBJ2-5	TGTGCCAGCAGCTTAGGAGAGGAAGAGACCCAGTACTTC	CASSLGEEETQYF
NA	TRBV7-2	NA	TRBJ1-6	TGTGCCAGCAGCCCCCGGGAGGGGGGTAATTCACCCCTCCACTTT	CASSPREGGNSPLHF
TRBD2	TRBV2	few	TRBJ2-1	TGTGCCAGCAGTAACCTAGCGGGGGGGAACTATGAGCAGTTCTTC	CASSNLAGGNYEQFF
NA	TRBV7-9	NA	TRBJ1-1	TGTGCCAGCAGCTTAGGCATCGAGCACACTGAAGCTTTCTTT	CASSLGIEHTEAFF
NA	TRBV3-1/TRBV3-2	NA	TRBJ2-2	TGTGCCAGCAGACAGGGATACACCGGGGAGCTGTTTTTT	CASRQGYTGELFF
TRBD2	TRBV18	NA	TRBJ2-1	TGTGCCAGCTCACTCCTCGTTAGCGGGGGGAATGAGCAGTTCTTC	CASSLLVSGGNEQFF
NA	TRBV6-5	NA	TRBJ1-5	TGTGCCAGCAGTTACTCGCAGGGAAGCAATCAGCCCCAGCATTTT	CASSYSQGSNQPQHF
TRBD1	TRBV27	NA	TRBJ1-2	TGTGCCAGCAGTTTAGAGGGGGCGGGTCGCGGCTACACCTTC	CASSLEGAGRGYTF
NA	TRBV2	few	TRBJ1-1	TGTGCCAGCATAGAGACAGCGGGCACTGAAGCTTTCTTT	CASIETAGTEAFF
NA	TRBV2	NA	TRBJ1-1	TGTGCCAGCAACAGACCCGGGCGGAACACGAACACTGAAGCTTTCTTT	CASNRPGRNTNTEAFF
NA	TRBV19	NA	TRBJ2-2	TGTGCCAGTAGAGTTTCCGCGAACACCGGGGAGCTGTTTTTT	CASRVSANTGELFF
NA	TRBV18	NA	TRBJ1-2	TGTGCCAGCTCACCGGTACAGGATGGCTACACCTTC	CASSPVQDGYTF
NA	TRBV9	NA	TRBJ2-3	TGTGCCAGCAGCCCCCTCCTAGGGGGGAATACGCAGTATTTT	CASSPLLGGNTQYF
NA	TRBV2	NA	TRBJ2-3	TGTGCCAGCAGTCCGGACATCTCGATGGGCACAGATACGCAGTATTTT	CASSPDISMGTDTQYF
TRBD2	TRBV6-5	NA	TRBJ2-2	TGTGCCAGCAGTTACTCCGGCCCCGGGAGGTCCGGGGAGCTGTTTTTT	CASSYSGPGRSGELFF
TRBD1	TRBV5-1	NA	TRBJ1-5	TGCGCCAGCAGCTTGGCAGGGGGCGGTGATCAGCCCCAGCATTTT	CASSLAGGGDQPQHF
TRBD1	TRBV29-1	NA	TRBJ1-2	TGCAGCGTTGCCACCACAGGGGTGGGCTATGGCTACACCTTC	CSVATTGVGYGYTF
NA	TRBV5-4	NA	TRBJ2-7	TGTGCCAGCAGCGCCCAGGGGCAAGGCAGGCCCCGGTTGTACTTC	CASSAQGQGRPRLYF
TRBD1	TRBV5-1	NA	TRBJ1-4	TGCGCCAGCAGCTACCAGGGGGGCACAGCTAATGAAAAACTGTTTTTT	CASSYQGGTANEKLFF
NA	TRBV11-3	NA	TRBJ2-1	TGTGCCAGCAGCTTCGATGGATACAATGAGCAGTTCTTC	CASSFDGYNEQFF
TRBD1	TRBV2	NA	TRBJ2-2	TGTGCCAGTAAGACCGGGACAGGGAACACCGGGGAGCTGTTTTTT	CASKTGTGNTGELFF
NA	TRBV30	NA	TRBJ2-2	TGTGCCTGGAGTACCAGGAACACCGGGGAGCTGTTTTTT	CAWSTRNTGELFF